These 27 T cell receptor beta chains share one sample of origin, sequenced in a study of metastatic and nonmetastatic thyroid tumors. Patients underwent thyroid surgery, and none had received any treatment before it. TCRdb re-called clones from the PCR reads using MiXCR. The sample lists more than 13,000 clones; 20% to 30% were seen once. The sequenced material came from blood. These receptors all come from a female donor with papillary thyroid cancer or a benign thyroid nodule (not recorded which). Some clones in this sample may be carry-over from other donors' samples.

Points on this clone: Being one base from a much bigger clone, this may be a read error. The CDR3 is CASSPGHDTQYF. In DNA form, the CDR3 reads TGTGCCAGCTCACCAGGTCACGATACGCAGTATTTT. The chain joins TRBV18 to TRBJ2-3; D is unresolved. The CDR3 loop spans 12 amino acids. V shed 2 bases and J shed 6 bases, with 6 bases lying between them. Germline lookup yields CDR1 KGHSH and CDR2 LQKENI.

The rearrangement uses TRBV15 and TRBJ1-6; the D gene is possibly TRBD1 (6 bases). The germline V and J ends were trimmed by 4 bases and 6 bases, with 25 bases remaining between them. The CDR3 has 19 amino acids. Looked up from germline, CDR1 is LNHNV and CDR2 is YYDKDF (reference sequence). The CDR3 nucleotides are TGTGCCACCAGCACCCCACCGCTACGGGGGCTCAGCAGTAATTCACCCCTCCACTTT. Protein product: CATSTPPLRGLSSNSPLHF. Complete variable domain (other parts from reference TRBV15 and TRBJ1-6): DAMVIQNPRYQVTQFGKPVTLSCSQTLNHNVMYWYQQKSSQAPKLLFHYYDKDFNNEADTPDNFQSRRPNTSFCFLDIRSPGLGDTAMYLCATSTPPLRGLSSNSPLHFGNGTRLTVT.

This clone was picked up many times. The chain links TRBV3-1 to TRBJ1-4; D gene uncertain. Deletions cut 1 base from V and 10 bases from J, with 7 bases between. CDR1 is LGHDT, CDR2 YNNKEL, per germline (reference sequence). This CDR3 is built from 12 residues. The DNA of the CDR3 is TGTGCCAGCAGCCAAGGATTCGGAAAACTGTTTTTT. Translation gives CASSQGFGKLFF.

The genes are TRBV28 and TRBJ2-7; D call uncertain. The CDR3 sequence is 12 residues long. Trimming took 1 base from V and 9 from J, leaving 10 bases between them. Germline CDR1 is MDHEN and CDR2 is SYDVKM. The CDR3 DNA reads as TGTGCCAGCAGTTTATCCACACTCGGGCAGTACTTC. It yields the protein CASSLSTLGQYF.

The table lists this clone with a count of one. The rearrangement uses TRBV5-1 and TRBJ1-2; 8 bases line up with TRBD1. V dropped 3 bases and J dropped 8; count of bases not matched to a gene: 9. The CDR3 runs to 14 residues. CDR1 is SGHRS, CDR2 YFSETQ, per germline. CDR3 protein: CASSYQGALGGYTF. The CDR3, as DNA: TGCGCCAGCAGCTACCAGGGGGCGTTAGGCGGCTACACCTTC.

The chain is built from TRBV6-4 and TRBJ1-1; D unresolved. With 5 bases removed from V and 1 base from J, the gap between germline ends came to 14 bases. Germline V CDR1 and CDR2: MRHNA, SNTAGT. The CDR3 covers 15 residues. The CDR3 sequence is CASSFASTANTEAFF. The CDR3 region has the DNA TGTGCCAGCAGTTTCGCCAGTACAGCGAACACTGAAGCTTTCTTT.

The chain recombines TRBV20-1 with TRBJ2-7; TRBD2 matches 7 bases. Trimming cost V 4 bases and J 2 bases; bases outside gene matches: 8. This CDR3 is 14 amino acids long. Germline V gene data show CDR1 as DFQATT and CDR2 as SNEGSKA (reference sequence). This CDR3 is CSATGTKEPYEQYF. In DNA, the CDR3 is TGCAGTGCTACCGGGACTAAGGAACCCTACGAGCAGTACTTC.

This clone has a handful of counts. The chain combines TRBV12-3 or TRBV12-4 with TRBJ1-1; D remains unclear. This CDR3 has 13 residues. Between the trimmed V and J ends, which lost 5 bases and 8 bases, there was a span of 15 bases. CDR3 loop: CASSKVVAGEAFF. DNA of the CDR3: TGTGCCAGCAGTAAGGTTGTTGCGGGGGAAGCTTTCTTT.

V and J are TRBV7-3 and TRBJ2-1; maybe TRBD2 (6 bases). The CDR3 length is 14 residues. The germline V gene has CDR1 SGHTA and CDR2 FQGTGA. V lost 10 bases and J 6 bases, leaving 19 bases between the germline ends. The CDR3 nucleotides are TGTGCCAACAGATTATGGGGGACTTCCAATGAGCAGTTCTTC. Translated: CANRLWGTSNEQFF.

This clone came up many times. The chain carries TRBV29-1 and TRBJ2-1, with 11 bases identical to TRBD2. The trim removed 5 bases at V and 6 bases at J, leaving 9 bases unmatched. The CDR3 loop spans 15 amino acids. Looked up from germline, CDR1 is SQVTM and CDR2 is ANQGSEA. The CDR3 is CSVLTIAGGSNEQFF. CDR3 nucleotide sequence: TGCAGCGTTCTAACAATAGCGGGGGGGAGCAATGAGCAGTTCTTC.

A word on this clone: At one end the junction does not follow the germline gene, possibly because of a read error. The CDR3 sequence is CTSSYRLAGMAGELFF. As DNA, the CDR3 is TGTACCAGCAGTTACCGGCTAGCGGGAATGGCAGGGGAGCTGTTTTTT. The J gene is TRBJ2-2, the V gene TRBV6-2 or TRBV6-3, with TRBD2 matching over 9 bases. This CDR3 is 16 amino acids long. From germline, CDR1 is MNHEY and CDR2 SVGEGT.

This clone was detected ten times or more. The CDR3 DNA reads as TGTGCCAGCAGCCAAGGTGGGGCCAACGTCCTGACTTTC. Its protein product is CASSQGGANVLTF. V and J are TRBV3-1 and TRBJ2-6; unclear D gene. The germline V gene has CDR1 LGHDT and CDR2 YNNKEL (reference sequence). The CDR3 covers 13 residues. Between the trimmed V and J ends, which lost 1 base and 3 bases, there was a span of 1 base.

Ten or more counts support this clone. The CDR3 spells CASSQVEGSPNIQYF. The CDR3 DNA follows: TGTGCCAGCTCACAGGTAGAAGGATCACCAAACATTCAGTACTTC. The chain has TRBV18 and TRBJ2-4; D is undetermined. CDR3 length: 15 residues. Trimming shortened V by 4 bases and J by 6 bases, and 16 bases separated the two germline ends. Germline V gene lookup returns CDR1 KGHSH and CDR2 LQKENI.

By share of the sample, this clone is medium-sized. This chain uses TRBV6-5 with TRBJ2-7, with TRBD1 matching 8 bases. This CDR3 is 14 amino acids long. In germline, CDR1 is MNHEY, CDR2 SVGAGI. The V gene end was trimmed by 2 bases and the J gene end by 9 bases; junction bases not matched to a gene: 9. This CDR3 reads CASSYLGRGQGQYF. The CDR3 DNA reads TGTGCCAGCAGTTACCTGGGCAGGGGGCAAGGGCAGTACTTC.

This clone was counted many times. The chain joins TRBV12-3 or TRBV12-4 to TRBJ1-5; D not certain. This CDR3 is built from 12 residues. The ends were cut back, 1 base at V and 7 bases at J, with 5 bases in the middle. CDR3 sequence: CASSLEYQPQHF. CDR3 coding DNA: TGTGCCAGCAGTTTAGAATACCAGCCCCAGCATTTT.

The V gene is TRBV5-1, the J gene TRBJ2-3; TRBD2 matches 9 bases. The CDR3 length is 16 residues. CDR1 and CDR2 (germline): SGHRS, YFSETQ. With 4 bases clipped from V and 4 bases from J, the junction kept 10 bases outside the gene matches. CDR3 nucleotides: TGCGCCAGCAGCGCAGGACTAGCGTGGTGGCCAGATACGCAGTATTTT. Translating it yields CASSAGLAWWPDTQYF.

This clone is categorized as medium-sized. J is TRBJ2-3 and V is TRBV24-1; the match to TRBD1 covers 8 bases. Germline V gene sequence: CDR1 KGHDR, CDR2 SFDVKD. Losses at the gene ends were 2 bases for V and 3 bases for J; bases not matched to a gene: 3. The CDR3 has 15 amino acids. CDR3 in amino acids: CATSDSTGATDTQYF. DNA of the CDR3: TGTGCCACCAGTGATTCGACAGGGGCGACAGATACGCAGTATTTT.

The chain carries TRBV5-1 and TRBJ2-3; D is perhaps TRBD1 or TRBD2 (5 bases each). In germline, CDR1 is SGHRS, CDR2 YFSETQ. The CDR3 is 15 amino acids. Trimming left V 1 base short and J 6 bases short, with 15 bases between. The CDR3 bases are TGCGCCAGCAGCTTGTTCCAGGGTAGGGAGGATACGCAGTATTTT. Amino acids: CASSLFQGREDTQYF.

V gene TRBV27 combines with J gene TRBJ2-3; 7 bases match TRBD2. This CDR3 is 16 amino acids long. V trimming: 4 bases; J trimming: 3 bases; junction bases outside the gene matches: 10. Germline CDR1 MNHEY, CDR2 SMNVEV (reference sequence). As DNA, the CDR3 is TGTGCCAGCAGTTGGGGGACTATCGGGAAAACAGATACGCAGTATTTT. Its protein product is CASSWGTIGKTDTQYF.

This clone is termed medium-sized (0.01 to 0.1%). The CDR3 DNA reads TGTGCCAGCAGTTACGGGACACTACTCTACGAGCAGTACTTC. This codes for CASSYGTLLYEQYF. The genes are TRBV6-2 or TRBV6-3 and TRBJ2-7, with D maybe TRBD1 (6 bases). V lost 2 bases to trimming and J lost 3 bases, with 11 bases between them. Looked up from germline, CDR1 is MNHEY and CDR2 is SVGEGT. CDR3 size: 14 residues.

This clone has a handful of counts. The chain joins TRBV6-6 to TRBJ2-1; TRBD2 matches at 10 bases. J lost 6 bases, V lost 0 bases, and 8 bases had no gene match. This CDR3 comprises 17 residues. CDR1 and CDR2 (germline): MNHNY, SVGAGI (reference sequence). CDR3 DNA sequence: TGTGCCAGCAGTTACTCCCCTAGCGGGAGTGTCGGCAATGAGCAGTTCTTC. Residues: CASSYSPSGSVGNEQFF.

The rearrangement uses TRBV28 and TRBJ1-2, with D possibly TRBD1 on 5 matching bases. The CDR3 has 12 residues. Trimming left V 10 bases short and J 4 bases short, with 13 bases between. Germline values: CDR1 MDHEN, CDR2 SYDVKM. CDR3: CATNGQIYGYTF. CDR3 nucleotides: TGTGCCACCAACGGACAAATCTATGGCTACACCTTC.

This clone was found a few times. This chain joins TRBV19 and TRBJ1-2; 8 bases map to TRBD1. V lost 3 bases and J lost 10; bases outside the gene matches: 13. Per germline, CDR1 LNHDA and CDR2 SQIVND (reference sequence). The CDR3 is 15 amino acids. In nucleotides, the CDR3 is TGTGCCAGTAGTATTACGAGGACAGGGAGTTTCGACTACACCTTC. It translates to CASSITRTGSFDYTF. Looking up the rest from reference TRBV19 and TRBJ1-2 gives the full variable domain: DGGITQSPKYLFRKEGQNVTLSCEQNLNHDAMYWYRQDPGQGLRLIYYSQIVNDFQKGDIAEGYSVSREKKESFPLTVTSAQKNPTAFYLCASSITRTGSFDYTFGSGTRLTVV.

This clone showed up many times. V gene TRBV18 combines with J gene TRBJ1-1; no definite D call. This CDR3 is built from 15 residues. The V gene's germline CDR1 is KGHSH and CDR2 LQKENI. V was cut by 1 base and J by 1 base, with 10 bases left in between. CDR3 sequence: CASSPREGPNTEAFF. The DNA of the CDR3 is TGTGCCAGCTCACCACGAGAAGGGCCGAACACTGAAGCTTTCTTT. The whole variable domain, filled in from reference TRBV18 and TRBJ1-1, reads NAGVMQNPRHLVRRRGQEARLRCSPMKGHSHVYWYRQLPEEGLKFMVYLQKENIIDESGMPKERFSAEFPKEGPSILRIQQVVRGDSAAYFCASSPREGPNTEAFFGQGTRLTVV.

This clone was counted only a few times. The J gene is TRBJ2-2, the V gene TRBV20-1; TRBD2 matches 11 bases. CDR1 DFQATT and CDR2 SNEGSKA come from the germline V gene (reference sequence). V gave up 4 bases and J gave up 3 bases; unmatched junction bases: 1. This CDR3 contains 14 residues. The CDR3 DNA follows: TGCAGTGCTAAACTAGCGGGGGACACCGGGGAGCTGTTTTTT. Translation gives CSAKLAGDTGELFF.

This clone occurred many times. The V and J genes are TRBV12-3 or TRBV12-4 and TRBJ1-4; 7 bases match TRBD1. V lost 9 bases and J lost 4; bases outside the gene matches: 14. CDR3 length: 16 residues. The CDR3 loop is CASRELGTAHNEKLFF. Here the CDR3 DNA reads TGTGCCAGTAGGGAACTTGGGACAGCCCATAATGAAAAACTGTTTTTT.

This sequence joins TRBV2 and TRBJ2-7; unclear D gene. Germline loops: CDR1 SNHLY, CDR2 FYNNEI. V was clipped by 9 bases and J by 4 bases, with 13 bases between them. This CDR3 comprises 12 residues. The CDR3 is CASRSTEYEQYF. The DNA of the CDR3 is TGTGCCAGTAGATCTACAGAGTACGAGCAGTACTTC.